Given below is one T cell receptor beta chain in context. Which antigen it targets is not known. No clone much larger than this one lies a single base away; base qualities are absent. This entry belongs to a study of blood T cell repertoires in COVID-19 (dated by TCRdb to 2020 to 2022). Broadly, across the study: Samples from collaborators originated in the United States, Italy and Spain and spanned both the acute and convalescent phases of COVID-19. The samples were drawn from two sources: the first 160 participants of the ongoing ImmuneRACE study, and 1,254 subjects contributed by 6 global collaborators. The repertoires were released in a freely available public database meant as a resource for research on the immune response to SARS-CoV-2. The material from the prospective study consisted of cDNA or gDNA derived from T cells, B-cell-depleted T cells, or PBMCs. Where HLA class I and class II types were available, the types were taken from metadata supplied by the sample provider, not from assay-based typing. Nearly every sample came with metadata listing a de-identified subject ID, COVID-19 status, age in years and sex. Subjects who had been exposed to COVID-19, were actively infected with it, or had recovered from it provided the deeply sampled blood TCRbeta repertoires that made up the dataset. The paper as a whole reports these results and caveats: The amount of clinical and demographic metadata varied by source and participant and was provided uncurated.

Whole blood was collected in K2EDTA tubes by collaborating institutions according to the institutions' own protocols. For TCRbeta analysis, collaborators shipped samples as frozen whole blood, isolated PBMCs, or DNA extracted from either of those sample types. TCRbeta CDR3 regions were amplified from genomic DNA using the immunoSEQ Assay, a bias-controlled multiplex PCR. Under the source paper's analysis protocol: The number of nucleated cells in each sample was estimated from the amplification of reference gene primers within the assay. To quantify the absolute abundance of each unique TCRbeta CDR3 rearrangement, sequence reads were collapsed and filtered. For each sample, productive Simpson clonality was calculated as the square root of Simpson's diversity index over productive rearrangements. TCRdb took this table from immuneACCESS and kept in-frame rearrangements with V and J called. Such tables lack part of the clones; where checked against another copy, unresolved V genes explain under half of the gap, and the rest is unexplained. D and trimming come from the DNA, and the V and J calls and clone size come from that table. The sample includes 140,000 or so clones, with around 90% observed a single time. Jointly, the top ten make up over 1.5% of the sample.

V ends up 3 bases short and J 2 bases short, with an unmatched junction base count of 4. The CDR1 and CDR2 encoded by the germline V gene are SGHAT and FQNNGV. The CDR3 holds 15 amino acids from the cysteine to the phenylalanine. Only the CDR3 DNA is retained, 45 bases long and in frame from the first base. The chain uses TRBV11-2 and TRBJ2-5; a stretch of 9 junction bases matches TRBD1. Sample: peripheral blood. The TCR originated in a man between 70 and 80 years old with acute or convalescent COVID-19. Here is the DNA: TGTGCCAGCAGCTTTAGGACAGGGGAACAAGAGACCCAGTACTTC. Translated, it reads CASSFRTGEQETQYF.